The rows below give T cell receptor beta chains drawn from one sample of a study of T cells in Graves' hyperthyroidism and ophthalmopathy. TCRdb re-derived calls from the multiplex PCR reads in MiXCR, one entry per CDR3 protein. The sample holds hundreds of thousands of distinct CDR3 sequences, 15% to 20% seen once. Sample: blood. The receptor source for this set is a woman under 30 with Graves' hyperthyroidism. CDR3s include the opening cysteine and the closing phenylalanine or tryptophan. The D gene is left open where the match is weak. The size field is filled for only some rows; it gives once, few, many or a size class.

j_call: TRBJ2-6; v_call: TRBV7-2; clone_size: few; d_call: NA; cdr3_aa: CASSLDAFGANVLTF; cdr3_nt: TGTGCCAGCAGCTTAGACGCCTTTGGGGCCAACGTCCTGACTTTC
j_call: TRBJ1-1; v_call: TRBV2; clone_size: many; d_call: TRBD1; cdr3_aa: CASSDRGTNTEAFF; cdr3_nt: TGTGCCAGCAGTGACAGGGGGACAAACACTGAAGCTTTCTTT
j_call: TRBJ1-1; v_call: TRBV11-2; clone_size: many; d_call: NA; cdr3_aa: CASSFRQVSNTEAFF; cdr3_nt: TGTGCCAGCAGCTTCCGACAGGTTTCGAACACTGAAGCTTTCTTT
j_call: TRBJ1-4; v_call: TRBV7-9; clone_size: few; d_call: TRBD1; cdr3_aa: CASSPGQDEKLFF; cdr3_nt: TGTGCCAGCAGCCCGGGACAGGATGAAAAACTGTTTTTT
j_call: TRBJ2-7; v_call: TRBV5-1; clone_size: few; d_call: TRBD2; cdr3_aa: CASSFRWAGDAGVGEQYF; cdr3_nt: TGCGCCAGCAGCTTCAGGTGGGCCGGTGACGCGGGAGTTGGGGAGCAGTACTTC
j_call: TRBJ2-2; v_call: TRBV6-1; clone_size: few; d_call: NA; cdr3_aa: CASRGTLVYAGELFF; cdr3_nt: TGTGCCAGCAGAGGCACCTTGGTTTACGCCGGGGAGCTGTTTTTT
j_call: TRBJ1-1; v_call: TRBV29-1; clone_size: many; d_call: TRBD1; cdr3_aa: CSVEGRGRTEAFF; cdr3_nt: TGCAGCGTTGAAGGGAGGGGGCGTACTGAAGCTTTCTTT
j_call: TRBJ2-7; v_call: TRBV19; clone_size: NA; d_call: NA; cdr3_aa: CASSIKGGSYEQYF; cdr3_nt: TGTGCCAGTAGTATTAAGGGCGGCAGCTACGAGCAGTACTTC
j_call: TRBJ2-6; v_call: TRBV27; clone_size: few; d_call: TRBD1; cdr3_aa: CASSFSTGVRANVLTF; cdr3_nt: TGTGCCAGCAGTTTTTCAACAGGGGTAAGGGCCAACGTCCTGACTTTC
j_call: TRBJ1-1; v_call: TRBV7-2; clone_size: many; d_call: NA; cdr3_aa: CASSLLRGGTEAFF; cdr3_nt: TGTGCCAGCAGCCTGCTGCGGGGCGGCACTGAAGCTTTCTTT
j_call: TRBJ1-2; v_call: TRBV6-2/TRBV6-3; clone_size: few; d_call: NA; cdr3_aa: CASSYSGRAYGYTF; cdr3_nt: TGTGCCAGCAGTTACTCTGGCAGGGCCTATGGCTACACCTTC
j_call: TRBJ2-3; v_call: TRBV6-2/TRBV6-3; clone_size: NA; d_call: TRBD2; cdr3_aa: CASSLTLSGGRTDTQYF; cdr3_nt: TGTGCCAGCAGCCTTACTCTAAGCGGGGGACGCACAGATACGCAGTATTTT
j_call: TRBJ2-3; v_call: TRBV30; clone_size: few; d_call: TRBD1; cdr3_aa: CAWTDRGFPDTQYF; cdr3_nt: TGTGCCTGGACGGACAGGGGTTTCCCAGATACGCAGTATTTT
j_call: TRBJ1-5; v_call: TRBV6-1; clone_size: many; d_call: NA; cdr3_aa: CASSDNSNQPQHF; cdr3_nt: TGTGCCAGCAGCGATAATAGCAATCAGCCCCAGCATTTT
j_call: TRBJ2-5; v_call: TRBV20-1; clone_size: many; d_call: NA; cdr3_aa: CSARDRSPQETQYF; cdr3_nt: TGCAGTGCTAGAGATAGGAGTCCCCAAGAGACCCAGTACTTC
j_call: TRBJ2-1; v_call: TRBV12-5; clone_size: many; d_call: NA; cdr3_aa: CASGLVAGNNEQFF; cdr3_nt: TGTGCTAGTGGTTTGGTTGCGGGAAACAATGAGCAGTTCTTC